The rows below give T cell receptor beta chains drawn from one sample of a study of OX40 agonist ivuxolimab in advanced cancers. The assay was immunoSEQ multiplex PCR, and TCRdb's table has in-frame clones only and misses some. The data show about 110,000 clones, around 93% seen once. Sequenced here: CD4+ or CD8+ T cells sorted from blood, sampled in a trial of the OX40 agonist ivuxolimab. Receptors were obtained from an adult with an advanced solid tumor such as melanoma, head and neck, liver or kidney cancer. Each CDR3 is given without its conserved first and last residue.

TRBV21-1	TRBJ2-7	ASSFTPGLLYEQY
TRBV2	TRBJ1-1	ASKTEQMNTEAF
TRBV7-9	TRBJ2-2	ASSLGAGGTGELF
TRBV28	TRBJ2-1	ASSPGTGGRNEQF
TRBV28	TRBJ2-1	ASSRDRGRTYNEQF
TRBV5-1	TRBJ2-5	ASSSGTGETQY
TRBV11-2	TRBJ1-2	ASSLEPSSNYGYT
TRBV30	TRBJ2-2	AWSLRGFTTGELF
TRBV28	TRBJ1-1	ASTIGGAVNTEAF
TRBV7-2	TRBJ1-3	ASRPPGGSGNTIY
TRBV2	TRBJ1-5	ASSETAVNQPQH
TRBV7-9	TRBJ1-2	ASSPMDRDKAYT
TRBV19	TRBJ1-1	ASSADSMNTEAF
TRBV19	TRBJ1-5	ASSGSFQPQH
TRBV7-2	TRBJ2-3	ASSAQGVLWY
TRBV2	TRBJ2-3	ASCVLTGVPDTQY
TRBV25-1	TRBJ1-6	ASSELQGLTRLH
TRBV7-2	TRBJ2-7	ASSFSAGAYEQY
TRBV27	TRBJ2-1	ASSLFPVSYNEQF
TRBV4-3	TRBJ2-5	ASSQATGVGETQY
TRBV9	TRBJ2-7	ASSSRGSTHEQY
TRBV9	TRBJ2-2	ASSVASGSYTGELF
TRBV15	TRBJ2-3	ATKGGRGTDTQY
TRBV2	TRBJ2-7	ASSLKARSYEQY
TRBV11-2	TRBJ2-7	ASRQYTGSSSYEQY
TRBV18	TRBJ1-5	ASSQGEGGQPQH
TRBV11-3	TRBJ1-2	ASSEGTANYGYT
TRBV12-5	TRBJ1-1	ASRMANNAEAF
TRBV28	TRBJ2-3	ASTPISGRARTDTQY
TRBV28	TRBJ1-4	ASKLGGQLNEKLF
TRBV7-2	TRBJ2-2	ASRETRATGELF
TRBV7-8	TRBJ1-2	ASSFRGQGPYGYT
TRBV5-1	TRBJ1-1	ASSLGQGVTEAF
TRBV6-1	TRBJ2-1	ASSDGRGNEQF
TRBV19	TRBJ2-2	ASKTGFANTGELF
TRBV2	TRBJ2-5	ASTPEGETQY
TRBV7-9	TRBJ2-3	ASSILQGDTQY
TRBV28	TRBJ1-5	ASSLSAGGGNQPQH
TRBV9	TRBJ1-2	ASSPDAWGGYGYT
TRBV4-2	TRBJ2-3	ASSQDRGEMADTQY
TRBV19	TRBJ2-3	ASSARFSGRGTDTQY
TRBV9	TRBJ2-7	ASSLGQGSDYEQY
TRBV7-9	TRBJ2-7	ASSPGTALYEQY
TRBV11-2	TRBJ2-5	ASSLEKSSGGQETQY
TRBV27	TRBJ1-5	ASSLYSGGGGREYSNQPQH
TRBV9	TRBJ2-3	ASSLPGTGATDTQY
TRBV28	TRBJ1-3	ASSLELIVGPIY
TRBV18	TRBJ2-1	ASSPPGKTGEQF
TRBV27	TRBJ2-2	ASSLQGSGELF
TRBV9	TRBJ2-7	ASSVAGTAEQY
TRBV7-9	TRBJ2-1	ASSSSAGAIEQF
TRBV5-1	TRBJ2-7	ASNLEGPVRHSYEQY
TRBV10-2	TRBJ1-1	ASSGVWGTVTEAF
TRBV6-6	TRBJ1-1	ASSSLSENTEAF
TRBV7-3	TRBJ1-1	ASSLQSNTEAF
TRBV7-3	TRBJ2-1	ASSLATSGRANEQF
TRBV19	TRBJ1-4	ASSGGLATNEKLF
TRBV5-1	TRBJ2-7	ASSVIAGGTYEQY